The 9 T cell receptor beta chains below were found in one sample sequenced in a study of breast tumors, draining lymph nodes, adjacent tissues. Axillary draining lymph nodes of breast cancer patients supplied the node samples. TCRdb re-analysed the multiplex PCR reads in MiXCR, keeping a single row per CDR3 protein. The sample carries 150,000 to 200,000 distinct CDR3 sequences, approximately 33% recorded once. Material: axillary lymph node tissue. All receptors come from a female donor with breast cancer. Some clones in this sample may be carry-over from other donors' samples.

This clonotype was seen repeatedly, ten times or more. The rearrangement links TRBV20-1 to TRBJ2-7; 8 positions agree with TRBD2. V shed 0 bases and J 3 bases; nucleotides not matched to a gene: 10. Germline CDR1 and CDR2: DFQATT and SNEGSKA (reference sequence). There are 16 residues in the CDR3. CDR3 coding DNA: TGCAGTGCTAGAGATAGGGCAGCGGGAGCGGTCTACGAGCAGTACTTC. This codes for CSARDRAAGAVYEQYF.

The chain employs TRBV27 and TRBJ2-1; D not resolved. The CDR3 has 15 amino acids. V dropped 6 bases and J dropped 9 bases, with 21 bases sitting between them. Germline V gene lookup returns CDR1 MNHEY and CDR2 SMNVEV (reference sequence). Here the CDR3 reads CASSSYSWTQGEQFF. The CDR3 coding sequence is TGTGCCAGCAGCTCCTATTCGTGGACCCAAGGTGAGCAGTTCTTC.

The rearrangement links TRBV2 to TRBJ1-4; D not resolved. The germline V and J ends were trimmed by 8 bases and 8 bases, with 24 bases remaining between them. The CDR3 is 16 amino acids. CDR1 and CDR2 (germline): SNHLY, FYNNEI. CDR3: CASFSAEGAFGEKLFF. CDR3 nucleotide sequence: TGTGCCAGCTTTAGTGCTGAGGGAGCCTTTGGCGAAAAACTGTTTTTT.

This clonotype was picked up many times. V and J are TRBV6-6 and TRBJ2-7, with 10 bases fitting TRBD1. Germline V gives CDR1 MNHNY, CDR2 SVGAGI (reference sequence). The CDR3 consists of 13 residues. V shed 2 bases, J shed 9 bases, and the junction held 4 bases outside the gene matches. The CDR3 here is CASSYQTGGTQYF. CDR3 bases: TGTGCCAGCAGTTACCAGACAGGGGGCACGCAGTACTTC.

This clonotype has just one count. The chain joins TRBV12-3 or TRBV12-4 to TRBJ1-4; 9 bases agree with TRBD1. The J call is uncertain, as TRBJ1-1 better fits the DNA end. This CDR3 region has 15 residues. The CDR3, as DNA: TGTGCCAGCAGGGTACCGGGACAGGGTCTTTCTGAAGCTTTCTTT. As protein: CASRVPGQGLSEAFF.

In the case of this clonotype: One end of the junction fails to match germline, which may point to a read error. The V and J genes are TRBV29-1 and TRBJ1-6; 10 nucleotides agree with TRBD1. The CDR3 consists of 13 residues. Germline CDR1 is SQVTM and CDR2 is ANQGSEA. CDR3 DNA: TGCAGCGCAGACGGACAGGGGGTCTCACCCCTCCACTTC. It encodes CSADGQGVSPLHF.

This clonotype was found a few times. V usage is TRBV3-1 and J usage is TRBJ1-3; D gene uncertain. Germline V gives CDR1 LGHDT, CDR2 YNNKEL (reference sequence). Trimming left V 0 bases short and J 1 base short, with 10 bases between. The CDR3 consists of 16 residues. CDR3 nucleotide sequence: TGTGCCAGCAGCCAAGATCTGGGGTCTTCTGGAAACACCATATATTTT. This sequence encodes CASSQDLGSSGNTIYF.

Ten or more counts support this clonotype. The junction does not match germline at one end; this may be a read error. This chain uses TRBV7-7 with TRBJ2-2, with 10 bases that match TRBD1. Per the germline V gene, CDR1 is SSHAT and CDR2 is FNYEAQ (reference sequence). The CDR3 length is 15 residues. CDR3: CASTPGQGYTGELFF. The CDR3, as DNA: TGTGCTAGCACCCCGGGACAGGGGTACACCGGGGAGCTGTTTTTT.

The table lists this clonotype with many counts. CDR3 nucleotide sequence: TGCAGTGTGGCTGCCGGACTAGCGGGAGTCCTCCCTAGCTCCTACAATGAGCAGTTCTTC. It encodes CSVAAGLAGVLPSSYNEQFF. The chain joins TRBV20-1 to TRBJ2-1, with 13 bases lining up with TRBD2. The CDR3 consists of 20 residues. Germline V gives CDR1 DFQATT, CDR2 SNEGSKA (reference sequence). The V gene end was trimmed by 7 bases and the J gene end by 0 bases; junction bases not matched to a gene: 18.